This T cell receptor (beta chain) derives from a study of blood T cell repertoires in COVID-19. Whole-study context: The United States, Italy and Spain provided the acute and convalescent COVID-19 samples.

In the study's own analysis: Amplification of reference gene primers was used by the study to estimate nucleated cell counts. Only in-frame clones appear in the TCRdb table, and some are missing; sequencing was by immunoSEQ multiplex PCR. The DNA gave D and trimming, while V, J and clone size come from that table. The table lists under 200,000 clones, about 88% of them singletons. Individuals aged roughly 18 to 100 years were recruited from some 26 US areas. Cohorts were based on clinical histories the participants reported. The sequence was collected from a woman aged 40 to 50 in a cohort exposed to, infected with or recovered from COVID-19 (not recorded which). Sequencing used PBMCs or T cells enriched from blood (not recorded which).

This CDR3 is CASSLSGTGSYEQYF. Written as DNA, the CDR3 is TGCGCCAGCAGTCTTTCCGGGACAGGCTCCTACGAGCAGTACTTC. The chain recombines TRBV5-1 with TRBJ2-7, with TRBD1 matching 8 bases. V lost 5 bases, J lost 0 bases, and 7 bases stayed unmatched. This CDR3 region has 15 residues. Germline CDR1 and CDR2: SGHRS and YFSETQ.